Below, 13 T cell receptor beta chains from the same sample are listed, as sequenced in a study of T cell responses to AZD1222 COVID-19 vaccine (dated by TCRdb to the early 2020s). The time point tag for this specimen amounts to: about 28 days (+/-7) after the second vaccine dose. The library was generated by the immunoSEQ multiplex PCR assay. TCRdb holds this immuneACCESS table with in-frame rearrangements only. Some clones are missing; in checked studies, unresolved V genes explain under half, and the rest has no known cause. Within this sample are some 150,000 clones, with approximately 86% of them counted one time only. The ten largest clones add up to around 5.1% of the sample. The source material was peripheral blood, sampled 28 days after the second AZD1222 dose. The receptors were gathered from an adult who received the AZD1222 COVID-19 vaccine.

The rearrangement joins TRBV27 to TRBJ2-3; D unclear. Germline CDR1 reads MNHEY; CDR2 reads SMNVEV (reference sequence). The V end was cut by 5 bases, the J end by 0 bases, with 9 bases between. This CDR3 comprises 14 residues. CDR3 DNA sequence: TGTGCCAGCAGTCCCCGGAAGAGCACAGATACGCAGTATTTT. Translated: CASSPRKSTDTQYF.

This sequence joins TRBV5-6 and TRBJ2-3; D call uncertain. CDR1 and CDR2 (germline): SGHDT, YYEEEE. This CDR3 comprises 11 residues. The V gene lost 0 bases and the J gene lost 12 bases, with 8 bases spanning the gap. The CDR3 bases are TGTGCCAGCAGCTTGGCCTCGTACCAGTATTTT. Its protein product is CASSLASYQYF.

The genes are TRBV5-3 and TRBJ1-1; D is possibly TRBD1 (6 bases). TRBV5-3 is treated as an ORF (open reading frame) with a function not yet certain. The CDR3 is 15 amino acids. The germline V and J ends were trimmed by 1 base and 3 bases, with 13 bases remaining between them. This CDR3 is CARSLYGGSDTEAFF. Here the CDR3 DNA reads TGTGCCAGAAGCTTGTATGGGGGCTCTGACACTGAAGCTTTCTTT.

The CDR3 DNA is TGCGCCAGCAGCGTCGATTTAAGCCGGACCCAGTACTTC. It specifies CASSVDLSRTQYF. The rearrangement joins TRBV5-1 to TRBJ2-5; D uncertain. Trimming took off 4 bases at V and 7 bases at J, with 14 bases between the two ends. Germline loops: CDR1 SGHRS, CDR2 YFSETQ. The CDR3 runs to 13 residues.

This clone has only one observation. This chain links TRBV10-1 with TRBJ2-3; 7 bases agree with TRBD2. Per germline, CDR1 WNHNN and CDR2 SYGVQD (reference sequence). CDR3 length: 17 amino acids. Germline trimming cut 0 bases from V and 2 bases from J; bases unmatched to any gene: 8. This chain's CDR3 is CASSESKGLADTDTQYF. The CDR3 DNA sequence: TGCGCCAGCAGTGAGTCGAAAGGTCTAGCGGACACAGATACGCAGTATTTT.

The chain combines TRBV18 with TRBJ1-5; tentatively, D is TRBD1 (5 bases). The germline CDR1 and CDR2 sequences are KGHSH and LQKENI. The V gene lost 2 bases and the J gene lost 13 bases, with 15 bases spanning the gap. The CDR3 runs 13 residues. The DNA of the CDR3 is TGTGCCAGCTCACCATTAGGGCAGGGCGGGCAGCATTTT. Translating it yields CASSPLGQGGQHF.

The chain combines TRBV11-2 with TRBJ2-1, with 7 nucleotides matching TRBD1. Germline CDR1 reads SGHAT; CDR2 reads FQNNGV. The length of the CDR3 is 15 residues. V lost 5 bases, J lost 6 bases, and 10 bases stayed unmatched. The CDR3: CASSTYRGRLNEQFF. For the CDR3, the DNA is TGTGCCAGCAGCACCTACAGGGGCCGGCTCAATGAGCAGTTCTTC.

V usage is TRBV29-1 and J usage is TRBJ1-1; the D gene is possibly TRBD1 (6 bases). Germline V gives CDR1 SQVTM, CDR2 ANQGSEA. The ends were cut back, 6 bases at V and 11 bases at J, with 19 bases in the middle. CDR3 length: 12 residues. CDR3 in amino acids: CSVDPGHLGAFF. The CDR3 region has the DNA TGCAGCGTAGATCCGGGACACCTAGGGGCTTTCTTT.

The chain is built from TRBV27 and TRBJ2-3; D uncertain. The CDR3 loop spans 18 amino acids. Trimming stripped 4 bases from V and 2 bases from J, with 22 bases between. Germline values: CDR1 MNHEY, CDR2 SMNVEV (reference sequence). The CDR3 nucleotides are TGTGCCAGCAGTTCAGGCGCCTGGACCAACCCCCCCACAGATACGCAGTATTTT. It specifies CASSSGAWTNPPTDTQYF.

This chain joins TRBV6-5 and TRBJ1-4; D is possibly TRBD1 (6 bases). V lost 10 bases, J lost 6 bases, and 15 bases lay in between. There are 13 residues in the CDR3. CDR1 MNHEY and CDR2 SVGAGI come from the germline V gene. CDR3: CAKNRVWHEKLFF. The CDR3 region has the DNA TGTGCCAAAAACAGGGTCTGGCATGAAAAACTGTTTTTT.

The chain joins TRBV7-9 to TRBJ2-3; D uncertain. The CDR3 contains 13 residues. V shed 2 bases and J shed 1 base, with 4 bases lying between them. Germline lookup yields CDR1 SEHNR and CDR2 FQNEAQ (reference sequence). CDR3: CASSLYGTDTQYF. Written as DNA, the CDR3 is TGTGCCAGCAGCTTATACGGCACAGATACGCAGTATTTT.

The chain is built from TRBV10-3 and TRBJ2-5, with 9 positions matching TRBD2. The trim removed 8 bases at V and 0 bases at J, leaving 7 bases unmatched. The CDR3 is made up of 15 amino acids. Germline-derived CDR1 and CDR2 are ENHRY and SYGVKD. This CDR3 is CAIRDSGGHQETQYF. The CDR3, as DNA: TGTGCCATCCGCGACAGCGGGGGGCACCAAGAGACCCAGTACTTC.

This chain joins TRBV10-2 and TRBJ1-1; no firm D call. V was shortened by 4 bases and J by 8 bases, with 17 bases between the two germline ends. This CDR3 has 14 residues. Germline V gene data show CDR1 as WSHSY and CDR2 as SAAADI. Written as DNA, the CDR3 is TGCGCCAGCAGTGGGACTCATGGGAGGTCCGAAGCTTTCTTT. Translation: CASSGTHGRSEAFF.